Listed below are T cell receptor beta chains from one sample, sequenced in a study of blood T cell repertoires in COVID-19. TCRdb's table, derived via immunoSEQ multiplex PCR, lists solely in-frame clones and lacks some. This sample has about 490,000 clones, with 80% to 90% found just once. The source material was peripheral blood. The receptors originated from a human donor in a cohort sampled during active COVID-19. CDR3s include the opening cysteine and the closing phenylalanine or tryptophan. Each record gives: clone size, V gene, J gene, D gene, CDR3 DNA, CDR3 protein. D genes are given only for firm matches. Where a row states a size, it is once, few, many or the class of an expanded clone; other rows omit it.

clone_size: NA
v_call: TRBV27
j_call: TRBJ2-5
d_call: TRBD2
cdr3_nt: TGTGCCAGCAGTTTAGGGGGGAGGGCCGGGGAGACCCAGTACTTC
cdr3_aa: CASSLGGRAGETQYF

clone_size: NA
v_call: TRBV30
j_call: TRBJ1-1
d_call: NA
cdr3_nt: TGTGCCTGGAGTAGGACATCGAACACTGAAGCTTTCTTT
cdr3_aa: CAWSRTSNTEAFF

clone_size: NA
v_call: TRBV11-2
j_call: TRBJ2-3
d_call: TRBD2
cdr3_nt: TGTGCCAGCAGCGTTGGACTAGCAGTGGAGCAGTATTTT
cdr3_aa: CASSVGLAVEQYF

clone_size: NA
v_call: TRBV30
j_call: TRBJ1-3
d_call: NA
cdr3_nt: TGTGCCTGGAGTAGGGGGAGTGGAAACACCATATATTTT
cdr3_aa: CAWSRGSGNTIYF

clone_size: NA
v_call: TRBV7-2
j_call: TRBJ1-3
d_call: TRBD1
cdr3_nt: TGTGCCAGCAGAACGGGACAGGTCGGAGGCACCATATATTTT
cdr3_aa: CASRTGQVGGTIYF

clone_size: NA
v_call: TRBV7-6
j_call: TRBJ1-4
d_call: TRBD1
cdr3_nt: TGTGCCAGCAGCTTCGGGACAGTCTATGCAACTAATGAAAAACTGTTTTTT
cdr3_aa: CASSFGTVYATNEKLFF

clone_size: few
v_call: TRBV3-1/TRBV3-2
j_call: TRBJ1-5
d_call: TRBD1
cdr3_nt: TGTGCCAGCAGCCGAACCAGGGGGCAGCCCCAGCATTTT
cdr3_aa: CASSRTRGQPQHF

clone_size: NA
v_call: TRBV5-1
j_call: TRBJ2-2
d_call: NA
cdr3_nt: TGCGCCAGCAGCGCGGACAGCGGGGAGCTGTTTTTT
cdr3_aa: CASSADSGELFF

clone_size: NA
v_call: TRBV25-1
j_call: TRBJ2-1
d_call: TRBD2
cdr3_nt: TGTGCCAGCAGTGATAAGCTAGCGGGAGAGATCCAGTTCTTC
cdr3_aa: CASSDKLAGEIQFF

clone_size: NA
v_call: TRBV5-1
j_call: TRBJ2-2
d_call: NA
cdr3_nt: TGCGCCAGCAGCTTGGTGCAGGGCGGCACCGGGGAGCTGTTTTTT
cdr3_aa: CASSLVQGGTGELFF

clone_size: NA
v_call: TRBV18
j_call: TRBJ1-3
d_call: NA
cdr3_nt: TGTGCCAGCTCACCTAACCAGTTTGACAGAGGAAACACCATATATTTT
cdr3_aa: CASSPNQFDRGNTIYF

clone_size: NA
v_call: TRBV9
j_call: TRBJ1-1
d_call: TRBD1
cdr3_nt: TGTGCCAGCAGCGTAGAGGGACAGGCGAACACTGAAGCTTTCTTT
cdr3_aa: CASSVEGQANTEAFF

clone_size: NA
v_call: TRBV2
j_call: TRBJ1-2
d_call: NA
cdr3_nt: TGTGCCAGCAGTGAGAACCGGTCCTATGGCTACACCTTC
cdr3_aa: CASSENRSYGYTF

clone_size: NA
v_call: TRBV11-3
j_call: TRBJ1-2
d_call: NA
cdr3_nt: TGTGCCAGCAGCTTAGATCGTGGGGGAGGCGGCTACACCTTC
cdr3_aa: CASSLDRGGGGYTF

clone_size: NA
v_call: TRBV21-1
j_call: TRBJ1-1
d_call: NA
cdr3_nt: TGTGCCAGTCAGACAGGGGGGAACACTGAAGCTTTCTTT
cdr3_aa: CASQTGGNTEAFF

clone_size: few
v_call: TRBV10-2
j_call: TRBJ2-1
d_call: NA
cdr3_nt: TGCGCCAGCAGTGGACTAACGCAATACAATGAGCAGTTCTTC
cdr3_aa: CASSGLTQYNEQFF

clone_size: NA
v_call: TRBV19
j_call: TRBJ2-3
d_call: TRBD1
cdr3_nt: TGTGCCAGTACCGCAGGGGGCTTAGGAGATACGCAGTATTTT
cdr3_aa: CASTAGGLGDTQYF

clone_size: few
v_call: TRBV7-9
j_call: TRBJ1-1
d_call: NA
cdr3_nt: TGTGCCAGCAGCTTACTAGGGAGGAACACTGAAGCTTTCTTT
cdr3_aa: CASSLLGRNTEAFF

clone_size: few
v_call: TRBV27
j_call: TRBJ1-5
d_call: NA
cdr3_nt: TGTGCCAGCAGTTTACGGGGGATTGGCAATCAGCCCCAGCATTTT
cdr3_aa: CASSLRGIGNQPQHF

clone_size: NA
v_call: TRBV19
j_call: TRBJ2-7
d_call: TRBD2
cdr3_nt: TGTGCCAGTAGTATATCTAGCGGGCCTTGGTACGAGCAGTACTTC
cdr3_aa: CASSISSGPWYEQYF

clone_size: NA
v_call: TRBV6-5
j_call: TRBJ2-1
d_call: NA
cdr3_nt: TGTGCCAGCAGACGCCCGGGACTTGACAATGAGCAGTTCTTC
cdr3_aa: CASRRPGLDNEQFF

clone_size: NA
v_call: TRBV28
j_call: TRBJ1-1
d_call: TRBD1
cdr3_nt: TGTGCCAGCAACCCCTCTAAGGGACAGGGGGCCGAAGCTTTCTTT
cdr3_aa: CASNPSKGQGAEAFF

clone_size: NA
v_call: TRBV6-5
j_call: TRBJ2-5
d_call: TRBD2
cdr3_nt: TGTGCCAGCAGCCCCGGGGGGGCCAGGCAGACCCAGTACTTC
cdr3_aa: CASSPGGARQTQYF

clone_size: NA
v_call: TRBV7-3
j_call: TRBJ1-6
d_call: NA
cdr3_nt: TGTGCCAGCAGCTTGACCCAGGGTAATTCACCCCTCCACTTT
cdr3_aa: CASSLTQGNSPLHF

clone_size: NA
v_call: TRBV13
j_call: TRBJ2-3
d_call: TRBD1
cdr3_nt: TGTGCCAGCACCCGTCTTGGGACAGGGGGAACGACAGATACGCAGTATTTT
cdr3_aa: CASTRLGTGGTTDTQYF

clone_size: NA
v_call: TRBV30
j_call: TRBJ1-2
d_call: NA
cdr3_nt: TGTGCCTGGAGTTCTGGAGTAACAGGGCACTATGGCTACACCTTC
cdr3_aa: CAWSSGVTGHYGYTF

clone_size: NA
v_call: TRBV19
j_call: TRBJ1-5
d_call: TRBD1
cdr3_nt: TGTGCCAGTAGGGACAGGGTCGCGCAGCCCCAGCATTTT
cdr3_aa: CASRDRVAQPQHF

clone_size: NA
v_call: TRBV7-6
j_call: TRBJ1-6
d_call: NA
cdr3_nt: TGTGCCAGCAGCTTAGTCTCGCTAATGGGGGCTGATTCACCCCTCCACTTT
cdr3_aa: CASSLVSLMGADSPLHF

clone_size: NA
v_call: TRBV5-5
j_call: TRBJ2-3
d_call: TRBD2
cdr3_nt: TGTGCCAGCAGCGGTCTAGCGGGGGCCCCTAGCACAGATACGCAGTATTTT
cdr3_aa: CASSGLAGAPSTDTQYF

clone_size: NA
v_call: TRBV3-1/TRBV3-2
j_call: TRBJ2-1
d_call: TRBD2
cdr3_nt: TGTGCCAGCAGCCAAGTTAGGACTAGCGGGAGCGGGGGGCAGTTCTTC
cdr3_aa: CASSQVRTSGSGGQFF

clone_size: NA
v_call: TRBV28
j_call: TRBJ1-2
d_call: TRBD1
cdr3_nt: TGTGCCAGCAGCCCCCCCGGGACAGGGACCAACTATGGCTACACCTTC
cdr3_aa: CASSPPGTGTNYGYTF

clone_size: NA
v_call: TRBV7-9
j_call: TRBJ2-5
d_call: TRBD2
cdr3_nt: TGTGCCAGCAGCACGACTAGCGGGAGGGCCGGAGAGACCCAGTACTTC
cdr3_aa: CASSTTSGRAGETQYF

clone_size: NA
v_call: TRBV7-2
j_call: TRBJ2-7
d_call: TRBD2
cdr3_nt: TGTGCCAGCAGCTTAGAGGGGACTATAGCTGGTCGCGAGCAGTACTTC
cdr3_aa: CASSLEGTIAGREQYF

clone_size: once
v_call: TRBV19
j_call: TRBJ2-1
d_call: TRBD2
cdr3_nt: TGTGCCAGTAGCTCACCCTCTAGCGGCTACAATGAGCAGTTCTTC
cdr3_aa: CASSSPSSGYNEQFF

clone_size: NA
v_call: TRBV30
j_call: TRBJ1-2
d_call: NA
cdr3_nt: TGTGCCTGGAGTGTAGAACTTTGGTCTTCCTATGGCTACACCTTC
cdr3_aa: CAWSVELWSSYGYTF

clone_size: NA
v_call: TRBV30
j_call: TRBJ2-7
d_call: TRBD1
cdr3_nt: TGTGCCTGGAGCATAACGACAGGGGGCCCGTACGAGCAGTACTTC
cdr3_aa: CAWSITTGGPYEQYF

clone_size: once
v_call: TRBV3-1/TRBV3-2
j_call: TRBJ1-2
d_call: NA
cdr3_nt: TGTGCCAGCACCCCAATCCGGGAATGGAACTATGGCTACACCTTC
cdr3_aa: CASTPIREWNYGYTF

clone_size: NA
v_call: TRBV10-1
j_call: TRBJ2-5
d_call: TRBD2
cdr3_nt: TGCGCCAGCAGTGACGGCGGGAGCCCAGAGACCCAGTACTTC
cdr3_aa: CASSDGGSPETQYF

clone_size: NA
v_call: TRBV28
j_call: TRBJ2-5
d_call: TRBD2
cdr3_nt: TGTGCCAGCAGCCCCTCGGGAGGGTGGCACGAGACCCAGTACTTC
cdr3_aa: CASSPSGGWHETQYF

clone_size: NA
v_call: TRBV21-1
j_call: TRBJ1-1
d_call: NA
cdr3_nt: TGTGCCAGCAGCACGCAACAGGGATACACTGAAGCTTTCTTT
cdr3_aa: CASSTQQGYTEAFF

clone_size: NA
v_call: TRBV12-5
j_call: TRBJ1-2
d_call: NA
cdr3_nt: TGTGCTAGTGGCCGACCGGGTAACCGCTATGGCTACACCTTC
cdr3_aa: CASGRPGNRYGYTF

clone_size: NA
v_call: TRBV27
j_call: TRBJ2-1
d_call: TRBD2
cdr3_nt: TGTGCCAGCAGAAGAACTAGCGGTCGCTCCTACAATGAGCAGTTCTTC
cdr3_aa: CASRRTSGRSYNEQFF

clone_size: NA
v_call: TRBV7-9
j_call: TRBJ1-5
d_call: NA
cdr3_nt: TGTGCCAGCAGCTCGTCAGAAAATCAGCCCCAGCATTTT
cdr3_aa: CASSSSENQPQHF

clone_size: NA
v_call: TRBV2
j_call: TRBJ2-7
d_call: NA
cdr3_nt: TGTGCCAGCAGTGATAGCCAGGGGGGAAACGAGCAGTACTTC
cdr3_aa: CASSDSQGGNEQYF

clone_size: NA
v_call: TRBV19
j_call: TRBJ1-2
d_call: TRBD1
cdr3_nt: TGTGCCAGTAGTATAGGGACAGGGCTCTATGGCTACACCTTC
cdr3_aa: CASSIGTGLYGYTF

clone_size: NA
v_call: TRBV6-6
j_call: TRBJ1-5
d_call: NA
cdr3_nt: TGTGCCAGCAGTTACGTGCAGGGGACTCAGCCCCAGCATTTT
cdr3_aa: CASSYVQGTQPQHF

clone_size: NA
v_call: TRBV7-3
j_call: TRBJ2-5
d_call: NA
cdr3_nt: TGTGCCAGCAGCTTGGGCAGGGGTCGGGAGACCCAGTACTTC
cdr3_aa: CASSLGRGRETQYF

clone_size: NA
v_call: TRBV10-3
j_call: TRBJ1-1
d_call: NA
cdr3_nt: TGTGCCATCAGTTCGACAGCCCCGTCGAACACTGAAGCTTTCTTT
cdr3_aa: CAISSTAPSNTEAFF